These T cell receptor beta chains were read from a single sample in a study of blood T cell repertoires in COVID-19. Clones were sequenced by immunoSEQ multiplex PCR, and TCRdb holds only the in-frame ones, with some missing. The sample carries 300,000 to 350,000 clones, around 91% recorded once. What was sequenced was PBMCs or T cells enriched from blood (not recorded which). These receptors were taken from a woman aged 18-29 years with acute COVID-19. Both conserved end residues are part of each CDR3. Each record gives: clone size, V gene, D gene, CDR3 length, J gene, CDR3 DNA, CDR3 protein. The D gene is left open where the match is weak. The size entry is marked missing in some rows and otherwise reads once, few, many or a size class.

once	TRBV3-1/TRBV3-2	TRBD2	15	TRBJ2-5	TGTGCCAGCAGCCAAGGGGTATCTAGCGGGAGTGTCCAGTACTTC	CASSQGVSSGSVQYF
.	TRBV5-8	.	16	TRBJ1-4	TGTGCCAGCAGCCCTCTCGTTGACAGCGTGTCTTACGCACTGTTTTTT	CASSPLVDSVSYALFF
.	TRBV30	.	13	TRBJ2-2	TGTGCCTGGAGTGACCGGAGCACCGGGGAGCTGTTTTTT	CAWSDRSTGELFF
.	TRBV2	TRBD1	14	TRBJ2-5	TGTGCCAGCAGTGAGGGACAGGGGGAAGAGACCCAGTACTTC	CASSEGQGEETQYF
.	TRBV28	.	11	TRBJ2-1	TGTGCCAGCGGGCTTCACAATGAGCAGTTCTTC	CASGLHNEQFF
.	TRBV29-1	TRBD1	15	TRBJ1-2	TGCAGCGTTGGGGGGACAGGGGCCGGATCCTATGGCTACACCTTC	CSVGGTGAGSYGYTF
few	TRBV2	.	14	TRBJ2-2	TGTGCCAGCAGTGTGAACAGGAACACCGGGGAGCTGTTTTTT	CASSVNRNTGELFF
.	TRBV28	.	11	TRBJ2-1	TGTGCCAGCAGTTTAACAGGGGAGCAGTTCTTC	CASSLTGEQFF
once	TRBV28	TRBD2	16	TRBJ2-7	TGTGCCAGCACCTGGGGAGCGGGAGGGCCCTTCTACGAGCAGTACTTC	CASTWGAGGPFYEQYF
.	TRBV28	TRBD2	14	TRBJ2-3	TGTGCCAGCAGGCTAGCGGGAGTGACAGATACGCAGTATTTT	CASRLAGVTDTQYF
.	TRBV28	TRBD1	14	TRBJ1-2	TGTGCCAGCAGTTCTGACAGGGGAGGCTATGGCTACACCTTC	CASSSDRGGYGYTF
.	TRBV6-5	TRBD2	15	TRBJ2-5	TGTGCCAGCAGTTACTCTAGCGGGAGTGGAGAGACCCAGTACTTC	CASSYSSGSGETQYF